Shown below are 32 T cell receptor beta chains from a single sample sequenced in a study of blood T cell repertoires in COVID-19. Sequencing was performed with immunoSEQ multiplex PCR; in TCRdb, only in-frame clones are kept and a portion is missing. The table lists approximately 390,000 clones, around 87% of them singletons, with about 2.5% in the top ten. The source material was peripheral blood. The receptors derive from a woman aged 55-69 years with COVID-19, enrolled during active disease.

V is TRBV5-1 and J is TRBJ2-1; 13 nucleotides match TRBD2. With 3 bases clipped from V and 10 bases from J, the junction kept 13 bases outside the gene matches. The length of the CDR3 is 17 residues. Germline V lookup: CDR1 SGHRS, CDR2 YFSETQ. Written as DNA, the CDR3 is TGCGCCAGCAGCTCCGGACTAGCGGGGGCCCCCCGGCAGGAGCAGTTCTTC. This translates into CASSSGLAGAPRQEQFF.

Many counts were recorded for this clone. V usage is TRBV29-1 and J usage is TRBJ2-2; TRBD1 agrees at 7 bases. V trimming: 7 bases; J trimming: 4 bases; junction bases outside the gene matches: 3. The CDR3 is made up of 12 amino acids. Germline CDR1 reads SQVTM; CDR2 reads ANQGSEA. The CDR3 coding sequence is TGCAGCGCCAACAGGGGCACCGGGGAGCTGTTTTTT. It yields the protein CSANRGTGELFF.

This chain connects TRBV10-3 to TRBJ1-2; D might be TRBD1 (5 bases). This CDR3 is built from 15 residues. V was cut by 1 base and J by 5 bases, with 14 bases left in between. The germline CDR1 and CDR2 sequences are ENHRY and SYGVKD. DNA for the CDR3: TGTGCCATCAGTGAGTTACAGGAAACCCTATATGGCTACACCTTC. Amino acid sequence: CAISELQETLYGYTF.

The V and J genes are TRBV3-1 (or the pseudogene TRBV3-2) and TRBJ2-1, with 7 nucleotides matching TRBD1. The V gene's germline CDR1 is LGHDT and CDR2 YNNKEL (reference sequence). There are 15 residues in the CDR3. V shed 4 bases and J 0 bases; nucleotides not matched to a gene: 3. The CDR3 bases are TGTGCCAGCAGCCGAGGGACAGTCTCCTACAATGAGCAGTTCTTC. Translating gives CASSRGTVSYNEQFF.

The chain carries TRBV9 and TRBJ1-1; 7 nucleotides match TRBD1. The CDR3 sequence is 13 residues long. Per the germline V gene, CDR1 is SGDLS and CDR2 is YYNGEE. V shed 1 base and J 8 bases; nucleotides not matched to a gene: 5. CDR3 region: CASSVRGGAEAFF. CDR3 DNA: TGTGCCAGCAGCGTACGAGGGGGCGCGGAAGCTTTCTTT.

The chain links TRBV5-5 to TRBJ1-1; 7 bases agree with TRBD1. Germline CDR1 SGHKS, CDR2 YYEKEE (reference sequence). V was pared by 2 bases and J by 2 bases, with 3 bases of the junction left unmatched. There are 14 residues in the CDR3. As DNA, the CDR3 is TGTGCCAGCAGCTTACAGGGGTCCAACACTGAAGCTTTCTTT. Translation: CASSLQGSNTEAFF.

The chain recombines TRBV11-3 with TRBJ1-1, with unresolved D. Germline assignment: CDR1 SGHNT and CDR2 YENEEA. This CDR3 region has 13 residues. Trimming pared 3 bases from V and 2 bases from J, leaving 7 bases between. CDR3 DNA: TGTGCCAGCAGCTTTAGCGGTAACACTGAAGCTTTCTTT. This codes for CASSFSGNTEAFF.

V gene TRBV28 combines with J gene TRBJ2-4; 7 bases are shared with TRBD2. There are 13 residues in the CDR3. The junction had 11 bases not matched to a gene; V was cut back by 11 bases and J by 7 bases. The germline V gene has CDR1 MDHEN and CDR2 SYDVKM. DNA for the CDR3: TGTGCCGTCTCGGGGGGATTAGGGAACATTCAGTACTTC. This gives the protein CAVSGGLGNIQYF.

Notes on this clone: Other nucleotide sequences from this sample produce the same CDR3. The chain is built from TRBV19 and TRBJ1-2; 8 bases agree with TRBD1. CDR1 LNHDA and CDR2 SQIVND come from the germline V gene (reference sequence). J gave up 1 base and V 3 bases, and 1 base lay outside the gene matches. There are 14 residues in the CDR3. The CDR3 protein is CASSIGQGNYGYTF. DNA for the CDR3: TGTGCCAGTAGTATTGGACAGGGTAACTATGGCTACACCTTC. Based on the CDR3 plus reference TRBV19 and TRBJ1-2, the full variable domain is DGGITQSPKYLFRKEGQNVTLSCEQNLNHDAMYWYRQDPGQGLRLIYYSQIVNDFQKGDIAEGYSVSREKKESFPLTVTSAQKNPTAFYLCASSIGQGNYGYTFGSGTRLTVV.

This clone appeared a single time. This chain joins TRBV9 and TRBJ2-1; TRBD2 matches at 9 bases. The CDR3 has 16 amino acids. Per the germline V gene, CDR1 is SGDLS and CDR2 is YYNGEE. With V trimmed by 4 bases and J by 4 bases, 9 bases remained unmatched. CDR3 bases: TGTGCCAGCAGCCTGGGGCTGGCGGGGGGGTACAATGAGCAGTTCTTC. Translated: CASSLGLAGGYNEQFF. The variable domain in full, completed from reference TRBV9 and TRBJ2-1, reads DSGVTQTPKHLITATGQRVTLRCSPRSGDLSVYWYQQSLDQGLQFLIQYYNGEERAKGNILERFSAQQFPDLHSELNLSSLELGDSALYFCASSLGLAGGYNEQFFGPGTRLTVL.

The rearrangement uses TRBV25-1 and TRBJ2-7; the D gene is possibly TRBD2 (6 bases). V lost 8 bases and J 4 bases, leaving 15 bases between the germline ends. The CDR3 is 13 amino acids. Germline V lookup: CDR1 MGHDK, CDR2 SYGVNS. The CDR3: CASGRGYPYEQYF. CDR3 sequence (DNA): TGTGCCAGCGGGCGGGGCTACCCGTACGAGCAGTACTTC.

The chain carries TRBV4-2 and TRBJ2-2, with D possibly being TRBD2 (6 bases). Trimming pared 4 bases from V and 6 bases from J, leaving 9 bases between. CDR3 size: 13 residues. Germline lookup yields CDR1 LGHNA and CDR2 YNFKEQ. CDR3 amino acids: CASSRSGAGELFF. CDR3 sequence (DNA): TGTGCCAGCAGCCGATCGGGGGCCGGGGAGCTGTTTTTT.

The chain couples TRBV3-1 (or the pseudogene TRBV3-2) to TRBJ2-3; D perhaps matches TRBD1 (6 bases). The CDR3 totals 15 residues. Germline V gene lookup returns CDR1 LGHDT and CDR2 YNNKEL (reference sequence). Deletions cut 5 bases from V and 6 bases from J, with 18 bases between. CDR3 sequence (DNA): TGTGCCAGCAGCTGGGCGGGCCCAGGGGCCGATACGCAGTATTTT. Translated: CASSWAGPGADTQYF.

The chain is built from TRBV4-2 and TRBJ2-1; D might be TRBD2 (7 bases). CDR1 and CDR2 (germline): LGHNA, YNFKEQ. There are 15 residues in the CDR3. Trimming took 4 bases from V and 4 from J, leaving 14 bases between them. DNA of the CDR3: TGTGCCAGCAGCCCCTTTGGGGGGGCTTACAATGAGCAGTTCTTC. Amino acid sequence: CASSPFGGAYNEQFF.

The chain links TRBV19 to TRBJ1-2; TRBD1 agrees at 11 bases. The CDR3 loop spans 13 amino acids. V trimming: 7 bases; J trimming: 6 bases; junction bases outside the gene matches: 4. Germline V gene lookup returns CDR1 LNHDA and CDR2 SQIVND (reference sequence). The CDR3 region has the DNA TGTGCCAGTATGGGACAGGGGGACGATGGCTACACCTTC. It is translated as CASMGQGDDGYTF.

The J gene is TRBJ2-2, the V gene TRBV5-4; 11 nucleotides align to TRBD1. The V gene end was trimmed by 4 bases and the J gene end by 6 bases; junction bases not matched to a gene: 11. CDR1 is SGHNT, CDR2 YYREEE, per germline (reference sequence). This CDR3 is 17 amino acids long. The CDR3 DNA is TGTGCCAGCAGCCCCTCCTGGACAGGGGGCGAGGCCGGGGAGCTGTTTTTT. Amino acid sequence: CASSPSWTGGEAGELFF.

This clone occurred once. The V and J genes are TRBV11-1 and TRBJ2-5; D is perhaps TRBD2 (6 bases). The germline gives CDR1 SGHAT, CDR2 FQDESV (reference sequence). V was cut by 5 bases and J by 2 bases, with 12 bases left in between. This CDR3 contains 14 residues. The CDR3 coding sequence is TGTGCCAGCAGCCCGGGACTCAAACAAGAGACCCAGTACTTC. Its protein is CASSPGLKQETQYF.

V usage is TRBV7-9 and J usage is TRBJ2-7; D remains unclear. The V gene's germline CDR1 is SEHNR and CDR2 FQNEAQ (reference sequence). This CDR3 spans 12 amino acids. Between the trimmed V and J ends, which lost 1 base and 2 bases, there was a span of 3 bases. The CDR3 sequence: CASSLGAYEQYF. DNA for the CDR3: TGTGCCAGCAGCTTAGGCGCCTACGAGCAGTACTTC.

The table lists this clone with a few counts. V is TRBV5-1 and J is TRBJ1-1; tentative D call: TRBD1 (6 bases). Trimming stripped 0 bases from V and 1 base from J, with 10 bases between. This CDR3 has 15 residues. CDR1 is SGHRS, CDR2 YFSETQ, per germline. CDR3 nucleotide sequence: TGCGCCAGCAGCTTGGTGGTAGGGGGGAACACTGAAGCTTTCTTT. Amino acids: CASSLVVGGNTEAFF.

This clone came up once. The rearrangement uses TRBV5-1 and TRBJ1-6; no definite D call. Germline assignment: CDR1 SGHRS and CDR2 YFSETQ. V was clipped by 2 bases and J by 6 bases, with 9 bases between them. The CDR3 totals 14 residues. The chain's CDR3 is CASSFGPGNSPLHF. CDR3 DNA sequence: TGCGCCAGCAGCTTCGGTCCCGGTAATTCACCCCTCCACTTT.

The chain carries TRBV3-1 (or the pseudogene TRBV3-2) and TRBJ1-1; no reliable D call. Germline V lookup: CDR1 LGHDT, CDR2 YNNKEL (reference sequence). The CDR3 spans 14 residues. Deletions cut 1 base from V and 1 base from J, with 7 bases between. The CDR3 nucleotides are TGTGCCAGCAGCCAAGCAGGAACGAACACTGAAGCTTTCTTT. Translated: CASSQAGTNTEAFF.

The genes are TRBV5-1 and TRBJ1-1; TRBD1 aligns across 8 bases. The CDR3 extends over 14 amino acids. The V segment lost 2 bases and the J segment 1 base; nucleotides outside the gene matches: 1. CDR1 SGHRS and CDR2 YFSETQ come from the germline V gene. The CDR3 is CASSFGTGNTEAFF. The CDR3 DNA reads TGCGCCAGCAGCTTCGGGACAGGGAACACTGAAGCTTTCTTT.

The chain couples TRBV3-1 (or the pseudogene TRBV3-2) to TRBJ2-5, with TRBD1 identical over 7 bases. Looked up from germline, CDR1 is LGHDT and CDR2 is YNNKEL (reference sequence). Trimming took 0 bases from V and 4 from J; bases not matched to a gene: 2. The CDR3 totals 14 residues. The CDR3 here is CASSQDAGGETQYF. The CDR3 nucleotides are TGTGCCAGCAGCCAAGATGCAGGGGGAGAGACCCAGTACTTC.

For the CDR3, the DNA is TGTGCCAGCAGCCCGACTAGCGGGGGGACCGAGCAGTACTTC. Translated: CASSPTSGGTEQYF. The rearrangement uses TRBV3-1 (or the pseudogene TRBV3-2) and TRBJ2-7, with 13 bases that match TRBD2. This CDR3 spans 14 amino acids. The J segment lost 6 bases and the V segment lost 4 bases, leaving 3 bases of the junction unmatched. Germline V gives CDR1 LGHDT, CDR2 YNNKEL (reference sequence).

The chain employs TRBV19 and TRBJ1-2; 7 bases line up with TRBD1. Losses at the gene ends were 7 bases for V and 2 bases for J; bases not matched to a gene: 13. Germline CDR1 is LNHDA and CDR2 is SQIVND (reference sequence). The CDR3 totals 16 residues. CDR3 sequence: CASTSNGQVGNYGYTF. The CDR3 DNA reads TGTGCCAGTACCTCGAACGGACAGGTCGGGAACTATGGCTACACCTTC. Combining the CDR3 with reference TRBV19 and TRBJ1-2 gives the whole variable domain DGGITQSPKYLFRKEGQNVTLSCEQNLNHDAMYWYRQDPGQGLRLIYYSQIVNDFQKGDIAEGYSVSREKKESFPLTVTSAQKNPTAFYLCASTSNGQVGNYGYTFGSGTRLTVV.

The chain recombines TRBV7-9 with TRBJ2-3, with D perhaps matching TRBD2 (6 bases). V lost 1 base, J lost 2 bases, and 13 bases lay in between. Germline CDR1 and CDR2: SEHNR and FQNEAQ (reference sequence). The CDR3 consists of 16 residues. DNA for the CDR3: TGTGCCAGCAGCTTAGAAGTGGGACTTACCACAGATACGCAGTATTTT. Translation: CASSLEVGLTTDTQYF.

The chain uses TRBV3-1 (or the pseudogene TRBV3-2) and TRBJ1-2; 8 nucleotides match TRBD1. Trimming took 4 bases from V and 5 from J; bases not matched to a gene: 15. Germline V CDR1 and CDR2: LGHDT, YNNKEL (reference sequence). The CDR3 sequence is 17 residues long. In DNA form, the CDR3 reads TGTGCCAGCAGCCGAAAGACAGGGGCCACCTCGGGGTATGGCTACACCTTC. This encodes CASSRKTGATSGYGYTF.

The chain uses TRBV18 and TRBJ2-5; weak D call: TRBD2 (5 bases). The CDR3 extends over 14 amino acids. The germline V gene has CDR1 KGHSH and CDR2 LQKENI. V lost 5 bases to trimming and J lost 9 bases, with 19 bases between them. The CDR3 region is CASSFQTEAGAQYF. Here the CDR3 DNA reads TGTGCCAGCTCATTTCAGACGGAGGCCGGGGCCCAGTACTTC.

The chain is built from TRBV3-1 (or the pseudogene TRBV3-2) and TRBJ1-6, with 7 bases fitting TRBD1. V lost 3 bases to trimming and J lost 5 bases; unmatched junction nucleotides: 10. The V gene's germline CDR1 is LGHDT and CDR2 YNNKEL (reference sequence). There are 17 residues in the CDR3. Here the CDR3 DNA reads TGTGCCAGCAGCCACATCCCGACAGGGAGCGATAATTCACCCCTCCACTTT. Translated: CASSHIPTGSDNSPLHF.

The chain links TRBV19 to TRBJ2-2; possibly TRBD1 for D (5 bases). The germline gives CDR1 LNHDA, CDR2 SQIVND (reference sequence). V was shortened by 10 bases and J by 2 bases, with 11 bases between the two germline ends. The CDR3 is 13 residues long. The CDR3 region is CATRRDNTGELFF. In nucleotides, the CDR3 is TGTGCCACTCGCAGGGATAACACCGGGGAGCTGTTTTTT.

As regards this clone: Other DNA sequences in this specimen translate into the identical CDR3. V usage is TRBV19 and J usage is TRBJ2-7; 8 bases align to TRBD1. The germline CDR1 and CDR2 sequences are LNHDA and SQIVND (reference sequence). V was clipped by 5 bases and J by 4 bases; unmatched bases: 7. The CDR3 contains 14 residues. The CDR3 nucleotides read TGTGCCAGTAGTTTTCGACAGGGGCCGTACGAGCAGTACTTC. Protein: CASSFRQGPYEQYF.

The gene calls are TRBV18 and TRBJ1-1; TRBD1 might be the D (5 bases). V shed 4 bases and J shed 5 bases, with 14 bases lying between them. This CDR3 spans 14 amino acids. The germline gives CDR1 KGHSH, CDR2 LQKENI. DNA of the CDR3: TGTGCCAGCTCACTTTCCGGGGGGACGACTGAAGCTTTCTTT. Its translation: CASSLSGGTTEAFF.